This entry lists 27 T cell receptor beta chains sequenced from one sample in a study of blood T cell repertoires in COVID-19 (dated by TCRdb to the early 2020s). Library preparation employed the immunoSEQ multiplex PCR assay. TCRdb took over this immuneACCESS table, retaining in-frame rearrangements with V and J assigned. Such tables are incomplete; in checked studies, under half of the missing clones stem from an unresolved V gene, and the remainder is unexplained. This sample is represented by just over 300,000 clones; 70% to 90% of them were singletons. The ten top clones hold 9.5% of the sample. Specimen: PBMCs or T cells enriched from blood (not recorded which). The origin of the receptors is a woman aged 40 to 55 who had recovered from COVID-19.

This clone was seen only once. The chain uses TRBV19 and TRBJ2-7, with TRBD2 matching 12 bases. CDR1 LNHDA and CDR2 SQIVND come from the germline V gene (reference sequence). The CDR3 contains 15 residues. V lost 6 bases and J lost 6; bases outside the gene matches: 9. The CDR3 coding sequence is TGTGCCAGTAGACCCAGACTAGCGGGAGCAGGCGAGCAGTACTTC. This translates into CASRPRLAGAGEQYF.

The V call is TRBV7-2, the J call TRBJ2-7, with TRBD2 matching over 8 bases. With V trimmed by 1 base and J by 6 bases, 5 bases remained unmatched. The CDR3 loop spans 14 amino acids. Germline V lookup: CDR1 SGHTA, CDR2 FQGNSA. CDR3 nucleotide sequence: TGTGCCAGCAGCTTAGAGGGACTAGATCGCGAGCAGTACTTC. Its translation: CASSLEGLDREQYF.

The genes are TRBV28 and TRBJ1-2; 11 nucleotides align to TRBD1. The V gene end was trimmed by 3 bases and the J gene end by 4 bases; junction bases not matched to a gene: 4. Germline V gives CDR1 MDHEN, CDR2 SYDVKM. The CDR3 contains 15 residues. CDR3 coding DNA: TGTGCCAGCAGTTTCAGGGACAGGGGGGTCTATGGCTACACCTTC. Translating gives CASSFRDRGVYGYTF.

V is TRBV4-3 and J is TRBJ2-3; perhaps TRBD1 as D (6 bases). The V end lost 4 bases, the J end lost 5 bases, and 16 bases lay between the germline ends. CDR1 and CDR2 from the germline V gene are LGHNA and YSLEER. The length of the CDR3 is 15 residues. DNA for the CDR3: TGCGCCAGCAGCCGGAGAGGGGGTTGGGAAGATACGCAGTATTTT. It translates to CASSRRGGWEDTQYF.

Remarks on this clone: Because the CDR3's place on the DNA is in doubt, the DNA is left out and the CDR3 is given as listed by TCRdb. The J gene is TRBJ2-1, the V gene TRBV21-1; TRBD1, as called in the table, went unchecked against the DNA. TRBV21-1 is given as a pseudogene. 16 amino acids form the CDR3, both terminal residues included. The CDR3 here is CASSKVGTGSFSEQFF.

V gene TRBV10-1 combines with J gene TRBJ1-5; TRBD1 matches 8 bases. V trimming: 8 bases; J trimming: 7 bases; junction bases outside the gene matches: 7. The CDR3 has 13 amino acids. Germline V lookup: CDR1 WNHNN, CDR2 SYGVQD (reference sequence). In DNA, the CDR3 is TGCGCCAGCCTCGGGACAGGCTGGCAGCCCCAGCATTTT. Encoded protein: CASLGTGWQPQHF.

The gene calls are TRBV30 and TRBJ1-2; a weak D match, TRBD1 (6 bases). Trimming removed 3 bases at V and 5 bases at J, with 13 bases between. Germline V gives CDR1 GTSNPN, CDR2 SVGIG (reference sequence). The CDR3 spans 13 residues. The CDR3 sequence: CAWREQGAYGYTF. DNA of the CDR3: TGTGCCTGGAGGGAACAGGGAGCGTATGGCTACACCTTC.

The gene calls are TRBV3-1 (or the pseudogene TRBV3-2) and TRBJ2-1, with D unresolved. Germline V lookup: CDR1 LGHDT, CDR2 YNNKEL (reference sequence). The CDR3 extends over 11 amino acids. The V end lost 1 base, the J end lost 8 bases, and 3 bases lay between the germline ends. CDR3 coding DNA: TGTGCCAGCAGCCAAGTCTATGAGCAGTTCTTC. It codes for CASSQVYEQFF.

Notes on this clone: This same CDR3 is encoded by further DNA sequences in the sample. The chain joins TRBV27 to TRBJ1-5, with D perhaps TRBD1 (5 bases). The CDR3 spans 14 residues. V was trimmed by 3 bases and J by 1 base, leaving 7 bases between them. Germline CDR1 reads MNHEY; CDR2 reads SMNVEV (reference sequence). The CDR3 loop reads CASSLGGSNQPQHF. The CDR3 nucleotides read TGTGCCAGCAGTTTGGGGGGGAGCAATCAGCCCCAGCATTTT.

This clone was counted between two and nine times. CDR3 bases: TGTGCCAGTAGTTCGCGGGACAGTCTCAATCAGCCCCAGCATTTT. Protein sequence: CASSSRDSLNQPQHF. The chain joins TRBV19 to TRBJ1-5; TRBD1 aligns across 7 bases. J was trimmed by 3 bases and V by 5 bases; bases with no gene match: 7. CDR1 and CDR2 (germline): LNHDA, SQIVND (reference sequence). There are 15 residues in the CDR3.

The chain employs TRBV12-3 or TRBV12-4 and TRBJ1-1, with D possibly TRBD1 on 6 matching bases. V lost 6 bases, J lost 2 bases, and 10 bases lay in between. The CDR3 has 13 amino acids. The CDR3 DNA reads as TGTGCCAGCAGGCGGACAGCAAACACTGAAGCTTTCTTT. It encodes CASRRTANTEAFF.

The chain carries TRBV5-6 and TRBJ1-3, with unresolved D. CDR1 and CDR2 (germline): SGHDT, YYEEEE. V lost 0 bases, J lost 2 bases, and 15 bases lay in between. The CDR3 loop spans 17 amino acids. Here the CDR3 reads CASSLDMFEGAGNTIYF. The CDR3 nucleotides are TGTGCCAGCAGCTTGGATATGTTTGAGGGCGCTGGAAACACCATATATTTT.

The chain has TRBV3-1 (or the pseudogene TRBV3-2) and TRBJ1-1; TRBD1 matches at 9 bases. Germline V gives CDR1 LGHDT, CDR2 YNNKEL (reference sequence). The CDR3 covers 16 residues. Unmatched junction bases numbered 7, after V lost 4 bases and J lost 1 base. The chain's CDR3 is CASSPPTGGTNTEAFF. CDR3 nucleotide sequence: TGTGCCAGCAGCCCACCGACAGGGGGTACGAACACTGAAGCTTTCTTT.

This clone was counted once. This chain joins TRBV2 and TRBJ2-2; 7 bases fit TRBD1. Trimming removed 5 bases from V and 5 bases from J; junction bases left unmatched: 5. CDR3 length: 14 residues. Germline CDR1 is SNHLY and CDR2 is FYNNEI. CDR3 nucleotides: TGTGCCAGCAGTAGGACAGGCGGAACCGGGGAGCTGTTTTTT. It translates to CASSRTGGTGELFF.

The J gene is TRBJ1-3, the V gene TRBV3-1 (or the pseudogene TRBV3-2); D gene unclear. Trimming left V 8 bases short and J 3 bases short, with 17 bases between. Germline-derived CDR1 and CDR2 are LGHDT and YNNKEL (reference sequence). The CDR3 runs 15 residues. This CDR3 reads CASAGGGEGGNTIYF. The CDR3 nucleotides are TGTGCCAGCGCGGGTGGTGGGGAAGGTGGAAACACCATATATTTT.

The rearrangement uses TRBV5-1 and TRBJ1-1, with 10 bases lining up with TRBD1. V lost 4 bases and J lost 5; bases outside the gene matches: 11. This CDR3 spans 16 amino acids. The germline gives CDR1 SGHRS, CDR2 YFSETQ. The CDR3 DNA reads TGCGCCAGCAGCCCCCGGGACAGGGGCGAGTGGACTGAAGCTTTCTTT. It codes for CASSPRDRGEWTEAFF.

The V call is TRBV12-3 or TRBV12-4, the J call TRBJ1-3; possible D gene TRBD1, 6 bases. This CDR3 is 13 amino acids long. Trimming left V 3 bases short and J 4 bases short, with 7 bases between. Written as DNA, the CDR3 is TGTGCCAGCAGTTTTGGGACAGGAAACACCATATATTTT. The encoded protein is CASSFGTGNTIYF.

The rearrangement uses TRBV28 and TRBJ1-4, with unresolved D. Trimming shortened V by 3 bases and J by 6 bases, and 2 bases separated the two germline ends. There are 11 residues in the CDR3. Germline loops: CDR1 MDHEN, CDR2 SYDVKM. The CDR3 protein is CASSFDEKLFF. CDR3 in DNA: TGTGCCAGCAGTTTCGATGAAAAACTGTTTTTT. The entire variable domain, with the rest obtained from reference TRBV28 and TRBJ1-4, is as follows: DVKVTQSSRYLVKRTGEKVFLECVQDMDHENMFWYRQDPGLGLRLIYFSYDVKMKEKGDIPEGYSVSREKKERFSLILESASTNQTSMYLCASSFDEKLFFGSGTQLSVL.

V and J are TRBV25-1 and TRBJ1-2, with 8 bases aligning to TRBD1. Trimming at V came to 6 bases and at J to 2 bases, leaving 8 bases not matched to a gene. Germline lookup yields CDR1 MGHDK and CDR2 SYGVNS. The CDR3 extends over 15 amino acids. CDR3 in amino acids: CASRGQAKANYGYTF. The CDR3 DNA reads TGTGCCAGCAGGGGACAGGCCAAGGCAAACTATGGCTACACCTTC.

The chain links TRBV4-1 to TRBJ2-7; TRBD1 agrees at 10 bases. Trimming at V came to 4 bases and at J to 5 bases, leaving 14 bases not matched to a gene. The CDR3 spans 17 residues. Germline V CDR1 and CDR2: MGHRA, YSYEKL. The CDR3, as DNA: TGCGCCAGCAGCCGTCATCCATGGGGGACAGGGGCGAACGAGCAGTACTTC. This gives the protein CASSRHPWGTGANEQYF.

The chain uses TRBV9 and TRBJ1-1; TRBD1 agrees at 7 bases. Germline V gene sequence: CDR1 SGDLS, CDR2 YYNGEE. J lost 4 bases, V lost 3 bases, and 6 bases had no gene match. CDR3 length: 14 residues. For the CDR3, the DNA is TGTGCCAGCAGCGCCCAGGGGGAGAGCACTGAAGCTTTCTTT. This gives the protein CASSAQGESTEAFF.

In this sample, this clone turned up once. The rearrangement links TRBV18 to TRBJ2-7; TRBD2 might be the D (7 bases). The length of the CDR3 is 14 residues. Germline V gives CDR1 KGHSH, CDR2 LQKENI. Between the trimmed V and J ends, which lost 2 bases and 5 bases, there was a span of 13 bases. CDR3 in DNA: TGTGCCAGCTCACCAGTCGGGGGGCGAAACGAGCAGTACTTC. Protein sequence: CASSPVGGRNEQYF.

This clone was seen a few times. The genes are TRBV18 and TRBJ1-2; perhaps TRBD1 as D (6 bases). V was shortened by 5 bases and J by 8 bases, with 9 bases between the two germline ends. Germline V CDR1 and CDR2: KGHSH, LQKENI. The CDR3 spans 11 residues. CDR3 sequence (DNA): TGTGCCAGCTCATACAGGGACGGCTACACCTTC. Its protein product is CASSYRDGYTF.

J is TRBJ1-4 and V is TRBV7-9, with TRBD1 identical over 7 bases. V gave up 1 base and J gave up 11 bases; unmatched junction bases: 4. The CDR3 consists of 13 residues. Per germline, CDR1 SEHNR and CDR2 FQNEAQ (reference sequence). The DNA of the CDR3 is TGTGCCAGCAGCTTAGGAGGGGGCCAGAAACTGTTTTTT. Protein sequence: CASSLGGGQKLFF.

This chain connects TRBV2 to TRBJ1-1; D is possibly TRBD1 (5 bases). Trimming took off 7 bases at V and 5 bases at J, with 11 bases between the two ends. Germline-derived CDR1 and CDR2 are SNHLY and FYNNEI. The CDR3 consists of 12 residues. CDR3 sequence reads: CASTGYGTEAFF. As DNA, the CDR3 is TGTGCCAGCACAGGGTATGGGACTGAAGCTTTCTTT.

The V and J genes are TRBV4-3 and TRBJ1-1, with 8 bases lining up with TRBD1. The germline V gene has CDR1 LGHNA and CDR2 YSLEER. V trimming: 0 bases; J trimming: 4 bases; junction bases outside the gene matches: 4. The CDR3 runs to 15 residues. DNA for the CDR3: TGCGCCAGCAGCCAAGAATACAGGGGGTCCACTGAAGCTTTCTTT. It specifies CASSQEYRGSTEAFF.

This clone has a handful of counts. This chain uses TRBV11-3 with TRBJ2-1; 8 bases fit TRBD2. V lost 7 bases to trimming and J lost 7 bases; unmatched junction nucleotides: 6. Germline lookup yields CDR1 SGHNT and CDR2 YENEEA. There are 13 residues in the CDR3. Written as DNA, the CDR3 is TGTGCCAGCACGCTAGCGGGTGGTAATGAGCAGTTCTTC. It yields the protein CASTLAGGNEQFF.